This TCR beta chain stems from a study of cytomegalovirus exposure and HLA in healthy donors. Overall study findings and caveats: Researchers had no immune exposure information except CMV serostatus available. In an earlier analysis, in some 540 donors, most V segments appeared productive either ~90% or ~30% of the time. Cytomegalovirus association was listed for 164 TCR beta chains.

In the case of this clone: Its antigen is unknown.

The PCR had 60 Vbeta and 13 Jbeta primers. Per the authors' pipeline: The count from a later analysis was 70 million to 85 million unique TCR beta chains, around 10 million of them shared. The repertoire was sequenced with immunoSEQ multiplex PCR; TCRdb's copy has only in-frame clones and lacks some. V, J and clone size are taken as reported in that table, and D and trimming were inferred from the DNA itself. This sample's clone table lists 68,000 or so clones. Germline V gene lookup returns CDR1 SGHVS and CDR2 FQNEAQ. J was trimmed by 1 base and V by 5 bases; bases with no gene match: 6. The CDR3 length is 17 residues.

This sequence was found in a boy between 10 and 17 years old in good health and CMV-seronegative. Sequenced input: PBMCs. The chain recombines TRBV7-8 with TRBJ2-5; 14 positions agree with TRBD2. Here the CDR3 DNA reads TGTGCCAGCAGCCGAGAGGGACTAGCGGGGGTCCAAGAGACCCAGTACTTC. Encoded protein: CASSREGLAGVQETQYF. Supplemented by reference TRBV7-8 and TRBJ2-5, the full variable domain reads GAGVSQSPRYKVAKRGQDVALRCDPISGHVSLFWYQQALGQGPEFLTYFQNEAQLDKSGLPSDRFFAERPEGSVSTLKIQRTQQEDSAVYLCASSREGLAGVQETQYFGPGTRLLVL.